This TCR beta chain was sequenced during a study of spatial heterogeneity in lung cancer. As for the study in general: On average, each unique TCR and UMI combination appeared more than ten times in raw reads. The study's findings and limits: Resection blood, more than follow-up blood, showed ubiquitous expanded tumor TCRs.

This clonotype was found a few times. Its antigen remains unknown. Via MiXCR, TCRdb re-called the 5' RACE reads, giving one row per CDR3 protein. This table holds about 50,000 distinct CDR3 sequences, 7.5% to 8% found once. Indicated time point: sample taken at primary tumor resection. Unsorted tumor, nontumor lung tissue or cryopreserved PBMC supplied the whole RNA. Germline V gene data show CDR1 as LNHNV and CDR2 as YYDKDF (reference sequence). This CDR3 has 18 residues. J was trimmed by 5 bases and V by 5 bases; bases with no gene match: 13. V gene TRBV15 combines with J gene TRBJ2-5, with 14 bases that match TRBD2. Specimen: PBMCs, collected at surgery. The sequence was obtained from a female donor with early-stage non-small cell lung cancer. This CDR3 is CATSGLSGLAGVRETQYF. The CDR3 DNA follows: TGTGCCACCAGCGGCCTCTCGGGACTAGCGGGAGTACGGGAGACCCAGTACTTC.